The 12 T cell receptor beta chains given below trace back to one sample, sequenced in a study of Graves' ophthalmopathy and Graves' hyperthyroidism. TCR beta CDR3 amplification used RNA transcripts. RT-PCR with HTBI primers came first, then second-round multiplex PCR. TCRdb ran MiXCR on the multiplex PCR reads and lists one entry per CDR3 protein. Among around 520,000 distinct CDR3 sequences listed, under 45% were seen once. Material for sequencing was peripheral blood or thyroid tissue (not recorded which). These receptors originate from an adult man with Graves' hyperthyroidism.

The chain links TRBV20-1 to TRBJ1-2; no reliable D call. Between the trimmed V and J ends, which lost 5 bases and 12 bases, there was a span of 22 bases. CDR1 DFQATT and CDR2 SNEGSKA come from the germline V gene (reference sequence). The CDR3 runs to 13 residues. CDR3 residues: CSAFDRRLSGNTF. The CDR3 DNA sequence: TGCAGTGCTTTCGACCGACGGCTCTCTGGAAACACCTTC.

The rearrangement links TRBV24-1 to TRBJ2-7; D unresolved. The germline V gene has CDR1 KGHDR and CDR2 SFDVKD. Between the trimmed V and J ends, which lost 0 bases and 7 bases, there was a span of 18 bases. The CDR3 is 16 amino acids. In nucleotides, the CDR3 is TGTGCCACCAGTGATTTGTGGGCCAGCCCCTACAATGAGCAGTACTTC. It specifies CATSDLWASPYNEQYF.

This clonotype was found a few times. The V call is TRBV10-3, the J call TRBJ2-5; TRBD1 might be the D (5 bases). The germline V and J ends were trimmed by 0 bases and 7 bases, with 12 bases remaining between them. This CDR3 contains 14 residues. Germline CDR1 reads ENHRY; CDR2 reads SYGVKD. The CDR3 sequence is CAISESTGRGTQYF. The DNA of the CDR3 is TGTGCCATCAGTGAGTCGACGGGTAGGGGGACCCAGTACTTC.

The CDR3 spells CASSDSSQGEQYF. The DNA of the CDR3 is TGCGCCAGCAGCGACTCATCACAGGGTGAGCAGTACTTC. The V gene is TRBV10-1, the J gene TRBJ2-7; possible D gene TRBD1, 6 bases. CDR1 and CDR2 (germline): WNHNN, SYGVQD (reference sequence). CDR3 length: 13 residues. V was clipped by 6 bases and J by 7 bases, with 16 bases between them.

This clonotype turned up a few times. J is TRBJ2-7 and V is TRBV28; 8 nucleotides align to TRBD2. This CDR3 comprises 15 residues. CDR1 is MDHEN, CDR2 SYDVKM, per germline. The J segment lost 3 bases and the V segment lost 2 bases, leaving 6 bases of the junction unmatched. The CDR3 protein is CASSLGSGERYEQYF. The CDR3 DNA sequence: TGTGCCAGCAGTTTAGGTAGCGGGGAGCGCTACGAGCAGTACTTC. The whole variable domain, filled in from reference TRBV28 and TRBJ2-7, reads DVKVTQSSRYLVKRTGEKVFLECVQDMDHENMFWYRQDPGLGLRLIYFSYDVKMKEKGDIPEGYSVSREKKERFSLILESASTNQTSMYLCASSLGSGERYEQYFGPGTRLTVT.

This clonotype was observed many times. The CDR3 loop reads CSVVRASGSGETQYF. The CDR3 bases are TGCAGCGTTGTTAGGGCTAGCGGGAGTGGGGAGACCCAGTACTTC. The chain carries TRBV29-1 and TRBJ2-5; TRBD2 matches at 10 bases. V lost 4 bases, J lost 5 bases, and 10 bases stayed unmatched. The germline V gene has CDR1 SQVTM and CDR2 ANQGSEA. This CDR3 contains 15 residues.

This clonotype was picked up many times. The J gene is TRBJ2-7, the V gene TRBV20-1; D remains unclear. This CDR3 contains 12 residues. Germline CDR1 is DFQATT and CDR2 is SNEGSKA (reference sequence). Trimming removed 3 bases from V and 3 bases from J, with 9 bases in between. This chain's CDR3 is CSASRVVYEQYF. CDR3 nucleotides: TGCAGTGCTAGTCGCGTAGTCTACGAGCAGTACTTC.

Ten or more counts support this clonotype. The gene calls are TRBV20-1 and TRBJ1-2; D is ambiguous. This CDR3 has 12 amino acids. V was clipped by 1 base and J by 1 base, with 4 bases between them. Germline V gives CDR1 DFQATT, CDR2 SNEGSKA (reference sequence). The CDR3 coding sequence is TGCAGTGCTAGAGGGAATAACTATGGCTACACCTTC. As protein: CSARGNNYGYTF.

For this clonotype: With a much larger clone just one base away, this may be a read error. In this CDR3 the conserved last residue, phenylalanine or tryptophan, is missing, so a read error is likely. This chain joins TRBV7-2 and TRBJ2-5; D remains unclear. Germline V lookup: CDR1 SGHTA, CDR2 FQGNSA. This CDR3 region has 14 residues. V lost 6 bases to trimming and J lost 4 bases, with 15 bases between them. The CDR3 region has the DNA TGTGCCAGCAGTCCCCTCGTCCCCCCAGAGACCCAGTACCTC. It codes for CASSPLVPPETQYL.

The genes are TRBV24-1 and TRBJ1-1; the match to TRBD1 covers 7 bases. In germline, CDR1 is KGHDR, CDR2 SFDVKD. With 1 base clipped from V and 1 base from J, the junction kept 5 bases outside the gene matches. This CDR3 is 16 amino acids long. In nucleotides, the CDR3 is TGTGCCACCAGTGATTTTCCCGGGACAGCGAACACTGAAGCTTTCTTT. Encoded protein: CATSDFPGTANTEAFF.

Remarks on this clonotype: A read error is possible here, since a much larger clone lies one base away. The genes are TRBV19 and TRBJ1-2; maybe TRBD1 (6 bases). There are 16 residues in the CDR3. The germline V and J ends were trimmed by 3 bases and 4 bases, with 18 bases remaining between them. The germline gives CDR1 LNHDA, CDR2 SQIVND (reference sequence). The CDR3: CASSIGRGPTPYGYTF. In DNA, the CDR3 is TGTGCCAGTAGTATCGGCAGGGGCCCGACTCCCTATGGCTACACCTTC.

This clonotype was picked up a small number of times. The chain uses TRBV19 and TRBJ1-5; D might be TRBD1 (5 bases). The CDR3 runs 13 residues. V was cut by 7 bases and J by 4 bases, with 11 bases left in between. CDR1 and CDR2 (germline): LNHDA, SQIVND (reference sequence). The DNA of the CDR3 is TGTGCCAGTATCGGGGCAGCAAATCAGCCCCAGCATTTT. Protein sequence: CASIGAANQPQHF.